Below, 27 T cell receptor delta chains from the same sample are listed, as sequenced in a study of gamma-delta T cells after stem cell transplantation. TCRdb re-called the RT-PCR reads using CATT. The table includes around 2,000 delta-chain clones, 2.5% to 3.5% detected once. Sequencing was carried out using gamma-delta T cells. The receptors come from a human donor. It is not recorded whose cells these are; they may come from a transplant donor.

This clone is deemed large. The genes are TRDV2 and TRDJ1, with D tentatively TRDD3 (6 bases). V was pared by 0 bases and J by 0 bases, with 19 bases between. Per germline, CDR1 GEAIGNYY and CDR2 EKD. CDR3 length equals 18 residues. The DNA of the CDR3 is TGTGCCTGTGACACCCTCAGTGGGGGTCTACAGTACACCGATAAACTCATCTTT. This encodes CACDTLSGGLQYTDKLIF.

For this clone: This may be a read error: a much more frequent sequence differs by one nucleotide. The V and J genes are TRDV2 and TRDJ3; the D gene is possibly TRDD3 (6 bases). The CDR3 contains 19 residues. Looked up from germline, CDR1 is GEAIGNYY and CDR2 is EKD. The CDR3 nucleotides read TGTGCCTGTGACACAGGTGGGGGTCTTAGCTCCCGGGACACCCGACAGATGTTTTTC. Translation: CACDTGGGLSSRDTRQMFF.

This clone is judged medium-sized. The gene calls are TRDV2 and TRDJ1; 8 bases fit TRDD3. The length of the CDR3 is 16 residues. Germline assignment: CDR1 GEAIGNYY and CDR2 EKD. Unmatched junction bases numbered 6, after V lost 1 base and J lost 0 bases. This CDR3 reads CACDTLGGRHTDKLIF. The CDR3 region has the DNA TGTGCCTGTGACACACTGGGGGGAAGACACACCGATAAACTCATCTTT.

Comments on this clone: The protein held in TCRdb is that of a much larger clone and does not match this DNA's translation at residue 10, likely because of a read error; the protein shown is translated from the DNA. V usage is TRDV2 and J usage is TRDJ1; possible D gene TRDD3, 6 bases. The CDR3 runs to 18 residues. Looked up from germline, CDR1 is GEAIGNYY and CDR2 is EKD. The ends were cut back, 0 bases at V and 0 bases at J, with 19 bases in the middle. The CDR3 DNA reads TGTGCCTGTGACACCGTCGGGGATTTTACTCCCCACACCGATAAACTCATCTTT. Encoded protein: CACDTVGDFTPHTDKLIF.

By sample share, this clone is medium-sized. A much larger clone lies a single base off, so this may be a read error. This chain uses TRDV2 with TRDJ1; 10 bases match TRDD3. This CDR3 comprises 19 residues. The V gene end was trimmed by 0 bases and the J gene end by 2 bases; junction bases not matched to a gene: 14. Germline CDR1 GEAIGNYY, CDR2 EKD. For the CDR3, the DNA is TGTGCCTGTGACACCGTACCGGGGGATACGCAGGGACAGACCGATAAACTCATCTTT. It specifies CACDTVPGDTQGQTDKLIF.

With regard to this clone: The protein that TCRdb holds for this DNA derives from a much larger clone and differs from the translated DNA at residue 4, which likely indicates a read error; the protein shown here is translated from the DNA. The genes are TRDV2 and TRDJ1; a possible D gene is TRDD3 (5 bases). The CDR3 loop spans 16 amino acids. V shed 5 bases and J shed 2 bases, with 20 bases lying between them. The germline gives CDR1 GEAIGNYY, CDR2 EKD. The CDR3 region has the DNA TGTGCCTGTGGCGGGGTACAATCCCTGGGAACCGATAAACTCATCTTT. Its translation is CACGGVQSLGTDKLIF.

This clone has a handful of counts. The gene calls are TRDV2 and TRDJ1, with D hard to call. V was cut by 3 bases and J by 5 bases, with 15 bases left in between. CDR1 and CDR2 (germline): GEAIGNYY, EKD. The CDR3 is 14 amino acids. CDR3 nucleotide sequence: TGTGCCTGTGACCCCTTAGCGCTCGCTGATAAACTCATCTTT. Translated: CACDPLALADKLIF.

Only a few counts were recorded for this clone. A much larger clone lies a single base off, so this may be a read error. This sequence joins TRDV2 and TRDJ1; 8 nucleotides match TRDD3. The germline V gene encodes CDR1 GEAIGNYY and CDR2 EKD. V dropped 1 base and J dropped 3; count of bases not matched to a gene: 21. The CDR3 is 20 residues long. This CDR3 reads CACDTLNPSTGGLYADKLIF. CDR3 sequence (DNA): TGTGCCTGTGACACTCTCAATCCCAGTACTGGGGGCCTCTACGCCGATAAACTCATCTTT.

Sample share makes this clone medium-sized. The same CDR3 also results from other DNA sequences found in this sample. The chain carries TRDV2 and TRDJ1; the match to TRDD3 covers 8 bases. The CDR3 loop spans 22 amino acids. The germline gives CDR1 GEAIGNYY, CDR2 EKD. Losses at the gene ends were 0 bases for V and 0 bases for J; bases not matched to a gene: 23. CDR3 DNA: TGTGCCTGTGACACCCTCCTCCCTCTAAGGGAGGGGGATAGAGAGTACACCGATAAACTCATCTTT. Protein product: CACDTLLPLREGDREYTDKLIF.

For this clone: This probably arose from a read error, given a far larger clone one base away. This CDR3 is also generated by other DNA sequences in the sample. The rearrangement joins TRDV2 to TRDJ3, with TRDD3 identical over 13 bases. Germline V CDR1 and CDR2: GEAIGNYY, EKD. The CDR3 has 20 residues. The CDR3 sequence is CACDTTTGGYGSWDTRQMFF. The DNA of the CDR3 is TGCGCCTGTGACACGACTACTGGGGGATACGGCTCCTGGGACACCCGACAGATGTTTTTC.

A few counts support this clone. TCRdb's entry gives the protein of a much larger clone, which mismatches this DNA's translation at residue 11, likely from a read error; the protein reported here is translated from the DNA. The chain couples TRDV2 to TRDJ1; 10 nucleotides agree with TRDD3. Trimming at V came to 3 bases and at J to 2 bases, leaving 14 bases not matched to a gene. Germline CDR1 GEAIGNYY, CDR2 EKD. CDR3 length: 18 residues. DNA of the CDR3: TGTGCCTGTGACCCGGTTTGGACTGGGGGATGCGCGACCGATAAACTCATCTTT. It encodes CACDPVWTGGCATDKLIF.

This clone showed up just a few times. TCRdb lists the protein of a much larger clone for this DNA, which differs at residue 13, so this is likely a read error; the protein given here is translated from the DNA itself. The chain uses TRDV2 and TRDJ1; TRDD3 matches 11 bases. CDR1 and CDR2 from the germline V gene are GEAIGNYY and EKD. The CDR3 consists of 15 residues. This CDR3 reads CACDSLGDTTDKPIF. CDR3 sequence (DNA): TGTGCCTGTGACTCCCTGGGGGATACAACCGATAAACCCATCTTT.

This clone was detected a few times. A read error is possible here, since a much larger clone lies one base away. CDR3 nucleotides: TGTGCCTGTGACACCCCTGGCGGACCTACTGGGGGATCCCACCTAAGCCCCTGGGACACCCGACAGATGTTTTTC. Translation: CACDTPGGPTGGSHLSPWDTRQMFF. This chain connects TRDV2 to TRDJ3; 10 bases map to TRDD3. V was pared by 0 bases and J by 2 bases, with 24 bases of the junction left unmatched. This CDR3 contains 25 residues. From germline, CDR1 is GEAIGNYY and CDR2 EKD.

Concerning this clone itself: A much larger clone sits a single nucleotide away, making a read error possible. This sample includes further DNA sequences coding for the same CDR3. The chain links TRDV2 to TRDJ1, with 10 bases aligning to TRDD3. The CDR3 length is 15 residues. Trimming at V came to 7 bases and at J to 3 bases, leaving 10 bases not matched to a gene. The V gene's germline CDR1 is GEAIGNYY and CDR2 EKD. Here the CDR3 DNA reads TGTGCCTGCGACGAACTGGGGGATCGGGCCGATAAACTCATCTTT. It codes for CACDELGDRADKLIF.

Only a few counts were recorded for this clone. A far larger clone is just one base off, so this is likely a read error. V usage is TRDV2 and J usage is TRDJ1; no definite D call. The CDR3 totals 15 residues. The ends were cut back, 3 bases at V and 0 bases at J, with 13 bases in the middle. Germline V lookup: CDR1 GEAIGNYY, CDR2 EKD. CDR3 loop: CACDAVGRYTDKLIF. The CDR3 bases are TGTGCCTGTGACGCCGTTGGAAGGTACACCGATAAACTCATCTTT.

A remark on this clone: The protein given by TCRdb reflects a much larger clone and differs at residue 5 from this DNA's translation, likely from a read error; the protein shown is the DNA's translation. This chain links TRDV2 with TRDJ1; 12 bases align to TRDD3. The CDR3 contains 17 residues. CDR1 is GEAIGNYY and CDR2 is EKD in the germline V gene. J gave up 4 bases and V 3 bases, and 11 bases lay outside the gene matches. CDR3 sequence (DNA): TGTGCCTGTGACTCCCTGGGGGATACGCCTGTGGGCGATAAACTCATCTTT. It encodes CACDSLGDTPVGDKLIF.

On this clone: This DNA's translation differs at residue 8 from TCRdb's protein, which comes from a much larger clone; a read error is likely, and the protein shown is translated from the DNA. The J gene is TRDJ1, the V gene TRDV2; a weak D match, TRDD3 (6 bases). V was pared by 0 bases and J by 3 bases, with 13 bases between. The CDR3 sequence is 15 residues long. Germline-derived CDR1 and CDR2 are GEAIGNYY and EKD. The CDR3 DNA reads as TGTGCCTGTGACACCTTGGGGGCTAGTTCCGATAAACTCATCTTT. This encodes CACDTLGASSDKLIF.

Concerning this clone: The protein recorded in TCRdb matches a much larger clone and deviates from this DNA's translation at residues 12 and 13, suggesting a read error; the protein here is obtained by translating the DNA. The chain couples TRDV2 to TRDJ1, with D perhaps matching TRDD2 (9 bases). Germline loops: CDR1 GEAIGNYY, CDR2 EKD. CDR3 length equals 19 residues. V was trimmed by 3 bases and J by 0 bases, leaving 25 bases between them. The CDR3 loop reads CACDSLPTELGAHTDKLIF. In DNA form, the CDR3 reads TGTGCCTGTGACTCCCTTCCTACTGAACTGGGGGCCCACACCGATAAACTCATCTTT.

Of note for this clone: For this DNA, TCRdb reports the protein of a much larger clone, which diverges at residue 11, most likely from a read error; the protein presented here is translated directly from the DNA. This chain links TRDV2 with TRDJ1; 9 bases fit TRDD3. In germline, CDR1 is GEAIGNYY, CDR2 EKD. V dropped 5 bases and J dropped 1; count of bases not matched to a gene: 13. The CDR3 spans 17 residues. The DNA for the CDR3 is TGTGCCTGTGTATCCCTGGGGGATTGGGGGCCCACCGATAAACTCATCTTT. Its protein product is CACVSLGDWGPTDKLIF.

By sample fraction, this clone is medium-sized. This may come from a read error, since a much larger clone is one base off. The chain has TRDV2 and TRDJ1; 8 bases are a match to TRDD3. The germline V gene has CDR1 GEAIGNYY and CDR2 EKD. The V gene end was trimmed by 4 bases and the J gene end by 1 base; junction bases not matched to a gene: 7. The CDR3 extends over 15 amino acids. This chain's CDR3 is CACEPLGALTDKLIF. The CDR3 DNA follows: TGTGCCTGTGAACCACTGGGGGCCCTCACCGATAAACTCATCTTT.

Note on this clone: A much bigger clone sits one base away, suggesting this may be a read error. The same CDR3 can be traced to other DNA sequences in this sample. The chain is built from TRDV2 and TRDJ1; 12 nucleotides match TRDD3. The CDR3 length is 16 residues. From germline, CDR1 is GEAIGNYY and CDR2 EKD. V trimming: 2 bases; J trimming: 2 bases; junction bases outside the gene matches: 5. This CDR3 is CACDNLGDTRTDKLIF. The CDR3, as DNA: TGTGCCTGTGACAATCTGGGGGATACGCGGACCGATAAACTCATCTTT.

The J gene is TRDJ1, the V gene TRDV2; 7 bases line up with TRDD3. Trimming cost V 1 base and J 2 bases; bases outside gene matches: 9. Germline values: CDR1 GEAIGNYY, CDR2 EKD. CDR3 size: 16 residues. The CDR3 DNA reads as TGTGCCTGTGACACTCTGGGGGCTACGCGTACCGATAAACTCATCTTT. It specifies CACDTLGATRTDKLIF.

This clone has a handful of counts. The J gene is TRDJ1, the V gene TRDV2; TRDD3 might be the D (9 bases). V shed 3 bases and J shed 0 bases, with 31 bases lying between them. This CDR3 contains 21 residues. Germline V gene data show CDR1 as GEAIGNYY and CDR2 as EKD. The CDR3 loop reads CACDPLPTREGDTTYTDKLIF. In DNA, the CDR3 is TGTGCCTGTGACCCTCTTCCTACGAGAGAGGGGGATACTACATACACCGATAAACTCATCTTT.

This clone is large (0.1 to 1%) within its sample. The same CDR3 can be traced to other DNA sequences in this sample. This chain links TRDV2 with TRDJ3; possibly TRDD3 for D (5 bases). This CDR3 region has 19 residues. With 0 bases removed from V and 0 bases from J, the gap between germline ends came to 14 bases. Germline V lookup: CDR1 GEAIGNYY, CDR2 EKD. Here the CDR3 DNA reads TGTGCCTGTGACACCGGGGGTGGCCCAAGCTCCTGGGACACCCGACAGATGTTTTTC. Translation: CACDTGGGPSSWDTRQMFF.

In its sample, this clone ranks as medium-sized. V and J are TRDV2 and TRDJ1; 7 positions agree with TRDD3. The germline V gene has CDR1 GEAIGNYY and CDR2 EKD. Unmatched junction bases numbered 6, after V lost 0 bases and J lost 3 bases. The CDR3 is 15 amino acids. CDR3 bases: TGTGCCTGTGACACCGTAGGCGGATACGCCGATAAACTCATCTTT. Its protein is CACDTVGGYADKLIF.

The table lists this clone with a few counts. A much larger clone differs by one base, so this may be a read error. The rearrangement uses TRDV2 and TRDJ1, with D possibly matching TRDD3 (6 bases). The V end lost 3 bases, the J end lost 3 bases, and 16 bases lay between the germline ends. Germline-derived CDR1 and CDR2 are GEAIGNYY and EKD. This CDR3 has 15 amino acids. CDR3 residues: CACDSVGATPDKLIF. The CDR3 DNA reads TGTGCCTGTGACTCCGTGGGGGCTACCCCCGATAAACTCATCTTT.

In regard to this clone: The protein recorded in TCRdb matches a much larger clone and deviates from this DNA's translation at residue 6, suggesting a read error; the protein here is obtained by translating the DNA. The V and J genes are TRDV2 and TRDJ1; D is possibly TRDD3 (6 bases). The CDR3 has 15 amino acids. Trimming took off 3 bases at V and 0 bases at J, with 13 bases between the two ends. CDR1 GEAIGNYY and CDR2 EKD come from the germline V gene. CDR3 in DNA: TGTGCCTGTGACTCGTGGGGGGAGTACACCGATAAACTCATCTTT. Translation gives CACDSWGEYTDKLIF.